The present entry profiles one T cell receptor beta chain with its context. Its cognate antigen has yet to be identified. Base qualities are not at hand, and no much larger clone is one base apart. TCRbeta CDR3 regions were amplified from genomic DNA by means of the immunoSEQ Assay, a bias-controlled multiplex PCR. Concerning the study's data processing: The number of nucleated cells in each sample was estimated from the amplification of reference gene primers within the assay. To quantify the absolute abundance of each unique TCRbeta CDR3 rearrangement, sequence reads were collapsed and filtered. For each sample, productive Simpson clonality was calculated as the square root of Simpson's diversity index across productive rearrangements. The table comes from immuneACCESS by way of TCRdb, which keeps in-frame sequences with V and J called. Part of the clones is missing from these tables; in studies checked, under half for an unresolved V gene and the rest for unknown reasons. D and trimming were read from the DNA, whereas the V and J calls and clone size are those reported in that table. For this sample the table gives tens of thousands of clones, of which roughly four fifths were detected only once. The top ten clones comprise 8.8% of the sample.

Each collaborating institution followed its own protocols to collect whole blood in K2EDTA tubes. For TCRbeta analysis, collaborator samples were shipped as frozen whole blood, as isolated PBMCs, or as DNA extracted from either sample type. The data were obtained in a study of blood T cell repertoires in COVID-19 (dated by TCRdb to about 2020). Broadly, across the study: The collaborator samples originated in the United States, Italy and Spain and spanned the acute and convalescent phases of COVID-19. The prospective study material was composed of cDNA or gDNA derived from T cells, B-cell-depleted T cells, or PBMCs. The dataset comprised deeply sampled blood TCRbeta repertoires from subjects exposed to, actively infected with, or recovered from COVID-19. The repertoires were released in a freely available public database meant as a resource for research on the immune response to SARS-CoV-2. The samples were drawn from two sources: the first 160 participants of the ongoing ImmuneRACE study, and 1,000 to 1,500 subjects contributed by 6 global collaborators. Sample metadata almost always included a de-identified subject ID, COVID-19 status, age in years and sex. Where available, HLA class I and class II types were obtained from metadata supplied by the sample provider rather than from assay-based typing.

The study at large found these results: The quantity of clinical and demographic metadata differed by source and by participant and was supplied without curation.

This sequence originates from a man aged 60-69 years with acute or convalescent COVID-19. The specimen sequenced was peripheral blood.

The DNA reads as follows: TGTGCCAGCAGCCAACAACAGGGGGCCCACTATGGCTACACCTTC. It encodes CASSQQQGAHYGYTF. The sequence is built from TRBV14 and TRBJ1-2, and TRBD1 aligns with 9 junction nucleotides. The germline V gene yields SGHDN for CDR1 and FVKESK for CDR2. Trimming takes 2 bases off V and 3 bases off J; junction bases not matched to a gene: 4. There are 15 amino acids in the CDR3, from cysteine to phenylalanine inclusive. The DNA shown is the 45-base CDR3, in frame from base 1.